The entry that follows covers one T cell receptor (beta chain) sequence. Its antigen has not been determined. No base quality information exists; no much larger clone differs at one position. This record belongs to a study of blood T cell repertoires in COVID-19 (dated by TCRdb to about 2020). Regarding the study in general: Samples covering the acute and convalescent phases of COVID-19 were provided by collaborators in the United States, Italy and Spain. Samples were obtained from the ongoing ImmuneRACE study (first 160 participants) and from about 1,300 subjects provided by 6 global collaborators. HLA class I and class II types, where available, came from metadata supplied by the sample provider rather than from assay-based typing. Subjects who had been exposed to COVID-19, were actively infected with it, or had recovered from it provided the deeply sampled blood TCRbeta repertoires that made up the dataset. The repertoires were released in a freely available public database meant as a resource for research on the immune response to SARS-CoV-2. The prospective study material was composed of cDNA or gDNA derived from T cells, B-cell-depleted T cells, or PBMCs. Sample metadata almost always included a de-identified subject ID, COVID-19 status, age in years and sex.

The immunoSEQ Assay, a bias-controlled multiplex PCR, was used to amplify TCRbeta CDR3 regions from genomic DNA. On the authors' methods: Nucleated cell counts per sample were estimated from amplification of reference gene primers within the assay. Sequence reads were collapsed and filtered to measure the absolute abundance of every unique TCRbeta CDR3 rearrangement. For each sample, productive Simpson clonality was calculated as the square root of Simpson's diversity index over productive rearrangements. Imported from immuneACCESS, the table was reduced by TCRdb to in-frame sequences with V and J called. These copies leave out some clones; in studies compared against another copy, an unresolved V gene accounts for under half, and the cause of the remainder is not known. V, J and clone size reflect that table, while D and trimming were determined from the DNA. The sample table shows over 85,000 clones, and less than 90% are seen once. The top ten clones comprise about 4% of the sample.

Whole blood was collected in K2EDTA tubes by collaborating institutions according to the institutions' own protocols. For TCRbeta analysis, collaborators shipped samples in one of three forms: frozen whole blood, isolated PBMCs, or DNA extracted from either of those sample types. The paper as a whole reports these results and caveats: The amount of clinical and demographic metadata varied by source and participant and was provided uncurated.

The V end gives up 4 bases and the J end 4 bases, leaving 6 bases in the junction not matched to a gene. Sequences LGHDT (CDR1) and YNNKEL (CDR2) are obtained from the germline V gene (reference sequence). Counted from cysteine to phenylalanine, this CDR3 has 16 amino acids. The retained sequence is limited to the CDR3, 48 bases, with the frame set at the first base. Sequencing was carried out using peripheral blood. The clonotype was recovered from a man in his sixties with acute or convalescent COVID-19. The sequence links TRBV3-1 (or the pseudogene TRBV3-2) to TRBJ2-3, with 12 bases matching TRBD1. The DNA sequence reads TGTGCCAGCAGCCCACAGGGGACAGGGGGCCCAGATACGCAGTATTTT. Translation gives CASSPQGTGGPDTQYF.